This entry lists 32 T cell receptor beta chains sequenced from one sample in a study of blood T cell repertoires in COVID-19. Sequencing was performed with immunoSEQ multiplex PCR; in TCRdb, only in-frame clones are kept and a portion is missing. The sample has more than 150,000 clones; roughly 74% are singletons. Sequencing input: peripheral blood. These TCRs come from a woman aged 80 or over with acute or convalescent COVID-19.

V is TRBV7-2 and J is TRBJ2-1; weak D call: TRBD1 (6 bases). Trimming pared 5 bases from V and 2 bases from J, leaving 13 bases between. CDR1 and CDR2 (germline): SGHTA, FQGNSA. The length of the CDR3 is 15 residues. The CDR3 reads CASSRNTGTYNEQFF. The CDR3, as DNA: TGTGCCAGCAGCAGAAATACAGGGACCTACAATGAGCAGTTCTTC. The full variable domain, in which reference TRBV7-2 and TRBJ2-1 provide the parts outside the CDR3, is GAGVSQSPSNKVTEKGKDVELRCDPISGHTALYWYRQSLGQGLEFLIYFQGNSAPDKSGLPSDRFSAERTGGSVSTLTIQRTQQEDSAVYLCASSRNTGTYNEQFFGPGTRLTVL.

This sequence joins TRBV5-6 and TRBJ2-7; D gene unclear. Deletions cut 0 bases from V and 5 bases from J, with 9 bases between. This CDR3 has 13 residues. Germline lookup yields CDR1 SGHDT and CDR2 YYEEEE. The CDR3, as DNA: TGTGCCAGCAGCTTGGCCTGGGCCCACGAGCAGTACTTC. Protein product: CASSLAWAHEQYF.

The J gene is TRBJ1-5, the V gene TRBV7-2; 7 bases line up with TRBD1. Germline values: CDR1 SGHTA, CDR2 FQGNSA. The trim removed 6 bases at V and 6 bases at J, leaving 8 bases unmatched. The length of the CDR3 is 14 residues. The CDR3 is CASSPQTGSQPQHF. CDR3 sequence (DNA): TGTGCCAGCAGTCCCCAGACAGGGAGTCAGCCCCAGCATTTT.

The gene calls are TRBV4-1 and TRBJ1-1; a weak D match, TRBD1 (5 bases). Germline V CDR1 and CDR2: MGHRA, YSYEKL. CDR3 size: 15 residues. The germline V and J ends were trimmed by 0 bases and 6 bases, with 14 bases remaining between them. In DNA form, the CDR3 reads TGCGCCAGCAGCCAAGATCGGCGCAGGGTACCTGAAGCTTTCTTT. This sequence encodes CASSQDRRRVPEAFF.

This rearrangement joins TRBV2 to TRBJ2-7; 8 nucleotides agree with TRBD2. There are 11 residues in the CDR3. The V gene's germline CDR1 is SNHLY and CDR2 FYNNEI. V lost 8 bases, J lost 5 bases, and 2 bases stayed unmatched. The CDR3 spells CASGTRNEQYF. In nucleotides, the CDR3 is TGTGCCAGCGGGACTAGGAACGAGCAGTACTTC.

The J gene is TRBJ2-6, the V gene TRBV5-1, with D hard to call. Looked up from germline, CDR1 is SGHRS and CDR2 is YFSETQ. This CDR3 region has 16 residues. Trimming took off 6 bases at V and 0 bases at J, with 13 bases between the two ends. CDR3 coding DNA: TGCGCCAGCAATAACGGAGCAAGCTCTGGGGCCAACGTCCTGACTTTC. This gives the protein CASNNGASSGANVLTF.

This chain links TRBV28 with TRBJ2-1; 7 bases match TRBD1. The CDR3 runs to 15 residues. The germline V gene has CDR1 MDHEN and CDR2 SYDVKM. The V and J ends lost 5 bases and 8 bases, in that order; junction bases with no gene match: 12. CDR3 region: CASSPQGSRRDEQFF. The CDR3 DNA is TGTGCCAGCAGTCCACAGGGGTCCCGAAGGGATGAGCAGTTCTTC.

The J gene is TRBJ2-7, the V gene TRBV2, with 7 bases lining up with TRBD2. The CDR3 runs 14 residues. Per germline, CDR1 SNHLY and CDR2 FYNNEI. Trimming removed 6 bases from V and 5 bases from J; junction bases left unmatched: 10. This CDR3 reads CASRKGLGSHEQYF. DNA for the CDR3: TGTGCCAGCAGGAAAGGACTAGGATCCCACGAGCAGTACTTC.

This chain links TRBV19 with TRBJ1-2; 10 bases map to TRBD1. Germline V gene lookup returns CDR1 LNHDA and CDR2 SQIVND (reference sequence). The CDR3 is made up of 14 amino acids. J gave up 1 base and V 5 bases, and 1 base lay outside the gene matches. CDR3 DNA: TGTGCCAGTAGTGACAGGGGGCTTAACTATGGCTACACCTTC. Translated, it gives CASSDRGLNYGYTF.

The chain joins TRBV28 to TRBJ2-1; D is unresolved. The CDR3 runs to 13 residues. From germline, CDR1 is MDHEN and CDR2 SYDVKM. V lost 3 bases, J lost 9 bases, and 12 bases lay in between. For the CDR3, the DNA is TGTGCCAGCAGTTTCTTTCAGTCATTTGAGCAGTTCTTC. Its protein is CASSFFQSFEQFF. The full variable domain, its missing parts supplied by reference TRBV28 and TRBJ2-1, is DVKVTQSSRYLVKRTGEKVFLECVQDMDHENMFWYRQDPGLGLRLIYFSYDVKMKEKGDIPEGYSVSREKKERFSLILESASTNQTSMYLCASSFFQSFEQFFGPGTRLTVL.

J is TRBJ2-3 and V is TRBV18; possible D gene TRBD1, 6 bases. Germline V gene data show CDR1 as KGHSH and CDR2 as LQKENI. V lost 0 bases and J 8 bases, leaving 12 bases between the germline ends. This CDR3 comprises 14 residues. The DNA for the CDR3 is TGTGCCAGCTCACCACCAGGCTCAGGGGTTACGCAGTATTTT. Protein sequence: CASSPPGSGVTQYF.

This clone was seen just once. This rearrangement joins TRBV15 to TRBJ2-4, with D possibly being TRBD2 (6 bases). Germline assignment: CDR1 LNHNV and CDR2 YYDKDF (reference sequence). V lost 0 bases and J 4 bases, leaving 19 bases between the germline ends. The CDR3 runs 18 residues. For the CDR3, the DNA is TGTGCCACCAGCAGAGACCCGACAGCCTCGGGAGCAAAAAACATTCAGTACTTC. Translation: CATSRDPTASGAKNIQYF.

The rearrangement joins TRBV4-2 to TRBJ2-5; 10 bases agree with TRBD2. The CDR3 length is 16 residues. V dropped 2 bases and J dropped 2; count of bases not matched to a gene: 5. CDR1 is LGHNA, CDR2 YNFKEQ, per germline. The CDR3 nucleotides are TGTGCCAGCAGCCAATCGGCTAGCGGGGGACAAGAGACCCAGTACTTC. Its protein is CASSQSASGGQETQYF.

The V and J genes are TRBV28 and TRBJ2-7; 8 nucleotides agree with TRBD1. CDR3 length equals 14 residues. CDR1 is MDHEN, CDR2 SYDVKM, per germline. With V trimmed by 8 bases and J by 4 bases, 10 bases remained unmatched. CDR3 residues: CASSGTGLFYEQYF. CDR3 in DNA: TGTGCCAGCTCTGGGACAGGACTCTTTTACGAGCAGTACTTC.

CDR3: CASSSTGQSTDTQYF. CDR3 sequence (DNA): TGTGCCAGCAGCTCTACTGGACAGAGCACAGATACGCAGTATTTT. The gene calls are TRBV5-6 and TRBJ2-3, with D maybe TRBD1 (6 bases). CDR3 length: 15 residues. The germline CDR1 and CDR2 sequences are SGHDT and YYEEEE. V lost 3 bases and J lost 0, with 11 bases in between.

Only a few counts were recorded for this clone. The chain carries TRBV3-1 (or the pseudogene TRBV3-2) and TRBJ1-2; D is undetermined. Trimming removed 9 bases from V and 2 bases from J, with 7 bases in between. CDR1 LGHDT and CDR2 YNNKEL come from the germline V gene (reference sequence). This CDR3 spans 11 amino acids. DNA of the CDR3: TGTGCCAGTTCAATGAACTATGGCTACACCTTC. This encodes CASSMNYGYTF.

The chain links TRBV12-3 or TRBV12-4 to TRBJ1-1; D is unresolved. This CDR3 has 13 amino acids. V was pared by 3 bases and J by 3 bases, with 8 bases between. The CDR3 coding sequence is TGTGCCAGCAGTTTGTTTGAGGACACTGAAGCTTTCTTT. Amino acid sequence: CASSLFEDTEAFF.

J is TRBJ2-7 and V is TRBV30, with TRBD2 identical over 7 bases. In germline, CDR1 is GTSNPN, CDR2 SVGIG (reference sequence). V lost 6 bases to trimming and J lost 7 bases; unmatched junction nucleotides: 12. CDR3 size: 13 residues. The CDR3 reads CACTGTTYGEQYF. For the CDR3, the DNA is TGTGCCTGCACCGGGACTACTTATGGGGAGCAGTACTTC.

The CDR3 nucleotides read TGTGCCAGTAGTGCGACAGGGAGCTCCTACAATGAGCAGTTCTTC. Translating gives CASSATGSSYNEQFF. The chain carries TRBV19 and TRBJ2-1; 7 bases map to TRBD1. The germline gives CDR1 LNHDA, CDR2 SQIVND (reference sequence). The CDR3 contains 15 residues. The junction had 4 bases not matched to a gene; V was cut back by 5 bases and J by 0 bases.

The CDR3 region has the DNA TGTGCCTGGAGATTGACTAGCGGGCCCGGGGAGCTGTTTTTT. The encoded protein is CAWRLTSGPGELFF. This rearrangement joins TRBV30 to TRBJ2-2, with 10 bases fitting TRBD2. This CDR3 spans 14 amino acids. Germline V lookup: CDR1 GTSNPN, CDR2 SVGIG (reference sequence). V shed 3 bases and J 6 bases; nucleotides not matched to a gene: 4. Full variable domain (missing parts from reference TRBV30 and TRBJ2-2): SQTIHQWPATLVQPVGSPLSLECTVEGTSNPNLYWYRQAAGRGLQLLFYSVGIGQISSEVPQNLSASRPQDRQFILSSKKLLLSDSGFYLCAWRLTSGPGELFFGEGSRLTVL.

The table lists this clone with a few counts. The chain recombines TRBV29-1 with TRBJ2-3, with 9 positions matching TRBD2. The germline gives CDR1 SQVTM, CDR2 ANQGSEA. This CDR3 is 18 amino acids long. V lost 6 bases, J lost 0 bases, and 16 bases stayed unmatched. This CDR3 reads CSVASSSGGLLSTDTQYF. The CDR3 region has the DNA TGCAGCGTCGCATCTTCCAGCGGGGGGCTTTTGAGCACAGATACGCAGTATTTT.

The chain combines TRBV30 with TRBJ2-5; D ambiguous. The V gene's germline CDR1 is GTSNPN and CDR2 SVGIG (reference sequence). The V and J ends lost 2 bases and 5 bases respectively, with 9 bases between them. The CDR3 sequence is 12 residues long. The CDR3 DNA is TGTGCCTGGAGTCCCTCCGGGGAGACCCAGTACTTC. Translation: CAWSPSGETQYF. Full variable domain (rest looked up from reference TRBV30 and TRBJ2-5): SQTIHQWPATLVQPVGSPLSLECTVEGTSNPNLYWYRQAAGRGLQLLFYSVGIGQISSEVPQNLSASRPQDRQFILSSKKLLLSDSGFYLCAWSPSGETQYFGPGTRLLVL.

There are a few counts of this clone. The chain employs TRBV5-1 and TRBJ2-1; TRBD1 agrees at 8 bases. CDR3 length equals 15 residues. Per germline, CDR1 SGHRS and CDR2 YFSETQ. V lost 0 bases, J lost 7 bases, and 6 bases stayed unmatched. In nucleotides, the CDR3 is TGCGCCAGCAGCTTGGCCCAGGGGGCCCGGAATGAGCAGTTCTTC. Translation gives CASSLAQGARNEQFF.

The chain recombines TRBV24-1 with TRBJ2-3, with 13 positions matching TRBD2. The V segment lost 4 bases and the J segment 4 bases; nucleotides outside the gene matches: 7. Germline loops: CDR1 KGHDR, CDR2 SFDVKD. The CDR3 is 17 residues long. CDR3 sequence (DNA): TGTGCCACCAGTGACACGACACTAGCGGGGGGGTCAGATACGCAGTATTTT. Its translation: CATSDTTLAGGSDTQYF.

The CDR3 DNA is TGTGCCAGCAGCCTCTCGGACTTCAACACCGGGGAGCTGTTTTTT. Translating it yields CASSLSDFNTGELFF. The rearrangement uses TRBV11-2 and TRBJ2-2; the D gene is possibly TRBD2 (5 bases). V lost 5 bases to trimming and J lost 2 bases, with 12 bases between them. The germline V gene encodes CDR1 SGHAT and CDR2 FQNNGV. The CDR3 has 15 residues. Variable domain in full (rest from reference TRBV11-2 and TRBJ2-2): EAGVAQSPRYKIIEKRQSVAFWCNPISGHATLYWYQQILGQGPKLLIQFQNNGVVDDSQLPKDRFSAERLKGVDSTLKIQPAKLEDSAVYLCASSLSDFNTGELFFGEGSRLTVL.

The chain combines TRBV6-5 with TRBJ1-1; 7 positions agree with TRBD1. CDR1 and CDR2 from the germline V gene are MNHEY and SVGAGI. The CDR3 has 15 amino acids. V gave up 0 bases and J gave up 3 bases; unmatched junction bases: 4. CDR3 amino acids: CASSYSNQGDTEAFF. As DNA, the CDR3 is TGTGCCAGCAGTTACTCGAATCAGGGGGACACTGAAGCTTTCTTT.

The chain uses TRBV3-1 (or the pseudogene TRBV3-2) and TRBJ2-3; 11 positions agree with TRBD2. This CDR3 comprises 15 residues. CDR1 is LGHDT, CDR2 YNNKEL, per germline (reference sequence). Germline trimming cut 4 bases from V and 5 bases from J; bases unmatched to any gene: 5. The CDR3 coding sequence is TGTGCCAGCAGCCTCGGGACTAGCGGAAGAGATACGCAGTATTTT. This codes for CASSLGTSGRDTQYF.

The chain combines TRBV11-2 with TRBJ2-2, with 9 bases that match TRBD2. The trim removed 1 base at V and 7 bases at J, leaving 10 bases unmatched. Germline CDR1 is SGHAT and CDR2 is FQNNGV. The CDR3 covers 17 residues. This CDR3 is CASSLVSRGLAGGELFF. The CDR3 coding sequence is TGTGCCAGCAGCTTAGTATCTAGGGGACTAGCCGGCGGGGAGCTGTTTTTT.

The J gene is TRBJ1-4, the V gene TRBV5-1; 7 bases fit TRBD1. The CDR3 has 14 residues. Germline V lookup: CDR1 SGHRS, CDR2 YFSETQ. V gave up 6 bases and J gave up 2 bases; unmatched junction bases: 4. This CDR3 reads CASNQGQTNEKLFF. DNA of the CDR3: TGCGCCAGCAACCAGGGACAGACTAATGAAAAACTGTTTTTT.

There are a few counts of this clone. CDR3 in DNA: TGTGCCAGCAGCGCGACAGCAACTAATGAAAAACTGTTTTTT. Its translation: CASSATATNEKLFF. J is TRBJ1-4 and V is TRBV9; D is perhaps TRBD1 (5 bases). Trimming removed 3 bases at V and 0 bases at J, with 6 bases between. The CDR3 loop spans 14 amino acids. Germline V gene data show CDR1 as SGDLS and CDR2 as YYNGEE.

The CDR3 DNA reads TGCGCCAGCAGCTTGGATAACGGGAGCACAGATACGCAGTATTTT. It codes for CASSLDNGSTDTQYF. V is TRBV5-1 and J is TRBJ2-3; D is undetermined. The germline gives CDR1 SGHRS, CDR2 YFSETQ. The CDR3 contains 15 residues. Trimming shortened V by 0 bases and J by 0 bases, and 8 bases separated the two germline ends.

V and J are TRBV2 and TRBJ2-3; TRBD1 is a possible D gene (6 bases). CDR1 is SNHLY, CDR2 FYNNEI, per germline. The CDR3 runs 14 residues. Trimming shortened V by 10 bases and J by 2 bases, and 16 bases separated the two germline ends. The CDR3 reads CATKRGGYTDTQYF. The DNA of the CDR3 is TGTGCCACCAAGCGAGGGGGATACACAGATACGCAGTATTTT.